The 8 T cell receptor beta chains below all came from one sample that was sequenced in a study of metastatic and nonmetastatic thyroid tumors. Using MiXCR, TCRdb re-called clones from the PCR reads. The table shows about 48,000 clones, with approximately 20% occurring only once. None of the patients had undergone any treatment ahead of thyroid surgery. Input material: blood. The receptors were sampled from a male donor with papillary thyroid cancer or a benign thyroid nodule (not recorded which). Some clones in this sample may be carry-over from other donors' samples.

The chain employs TRBV20-1 and TRBJ2-1; D could derive from TRBD1 or TRBD2 (5 bases each). The CDR3 spans 16 residues. Germline V CDR1 and CDR2: DFQATT, SNEGSKA (reference sequence). V was pared by 2 bases and J by 4 bases, with 18 bases between. The CDR3 nucleotides read TGCAGTGCTAGAAGAGGGGTAAGCCGGGGTTACAATGAGCAGTTCTTC. Its translation is CSARRGVSRGYNEQFF.

This clone has at least ten counts. The rearrangement joins TRBV20-1 to TRBJ1-3, with D perhaps matching TRBD1 (5 bases). Germline values: CDR1 DFQATT, CDR2 SNEGSKA (reference sequence). V dropped 3 bases and J dropped 9 bases, with 12 bases sitting between them. The length of the CDR3 is 12 residues. CDR3 DNA sequence: TGCAGTGCTAGTGGGGCTTGGGCCACCATATATTTT. It codes for CSASGAWATIYF.

This clone was recorded at least ten times. V usage is TRBV27 and J usage is TRBJ1-2, with 7 bases identical to TRBD1. Germline V CDR1 and CDR2: MNHEY, SMNVEV (reference sequence). This CDR3 spans 15 amino acids. J was trimmed by 6 bases and V by 3 bases; bases with no gene match: 10. The CDR3 here is CASSFGPTGRDGYTF. CDR3 bases: TGTGCCAGCAGTTTCGGCCCGACAGGGAGGGATGGCTACACCTTC.

This clone was detected many times. This sequence joins TRBV6-1 and TRBJ2-7, with a weak D call TRBD2 (6 bases). Per germline, CDR1 MNHNS and CDR2 SASEGT. Trimming shortened V by 5 bases and J by 3 bases, and 17 bases separated the two germline ends. This CDR3 is built from 15 residues. CDR3 coding DNA: TGTGCCAGCAGTCCTACGCCCGGGAGATTCTACGAGCAGTACTTC. This gives the protein CASSPTPGRFYEQYF.

This clone was detected many times. The V gene is TRBV6-1, the J gene TRBJ2-6; 10 bases are a match to TRBD1. V dropped 10 bases and J dropped 2; count of bases not matched to a gene: 8. There are 16 residues in the CDR3. Germline loops: CDR1 MNHNS, CDR2 SASEGT. CDR3 amino acids: CAIAGTGVTGANVLTF. The CDR3, as DNA: TGTGCCATCGCCGGGACAGGGGTGACTGGGGCCAACGTCCTGACTTTC.

This clone occurred a few times. This chain links TRBV10-3 with TRBJ2-7, with TRBD1 as a possible D gene (6 bases). The CDR3 contains 15 residues. CDR1 and CDR2 (germline): ENHRY, SYGVKD. Trimming shortened V by 0 bases and J by 3 bases, and 12 bases separated the two germline ends. The CDR3 DNA reads TGTGCCATCAGTGAGTCGGCAGGGGCGAGCTACGAGCAGTACTTC. It specifies CAISESAGASYEQYF.

V and J are TRBV27 and TRBJ1-5; weak D call: TRBD1 (5 bases). The CDR3 is 18 residues long. With 5 bases removed from V and 3 bases from J, the gap between germline ends came to 23 bases. Germline V lookup: CDR1 MNHEY, CDR2 SMNVEV (reference sequence). The CDR3 coding sequence is TGTGCCAGCAGTCCCCTTTTCGGCAGGGAAGTCGACAATCAGCCCCAGCATTTT. Its protein product is CASSPLFGREVDNQPQHF.

The V call is TRBV5-8, the J call TRBJ2-7, with unresolved D. CDR1 and CDR2 from the germline V gene are SGHTS and YDEGEE. Trimming shortened V by 5 bases and J by 4 bases, and 19 bases separated the two germline ends. The CDR3 totals 15 residues. CDR3 loop: CASSLQVGITYEQYF. The DNA of the CDR3 is TGTGCCAGCAGTCTCCAGGTCGGCATAACTTACGAGCAGTACTTC.